This T cell receptor (beta chain) was observed in a study of CD8 T cells in Susac syndrome. Regarding the study as a whole: Clonal expansion was not seen in any Susac syndrome CD4+ T cell repertoire.

Remarks on this clonotype: Its matching antigen is unknown.

An input of roughly 0.5 to 1 ug of RNA was subjected to reverse transcription using random hexamers. Across 54 Vbeta and 13 Jbeta, immunoSEQ multiplex PCR amplified TCR beta CDR3. In TCRdb, the immunoSEQ multiplex PCR reads were re-called with MiXCR into one record per CDR3 protein. The sample includes about 240,000 distinct CDR3 sequences, 90% to 97% seen only once; the top ten take 0.095% to 0.12%. This CDR3 region has 14 residues. Looked up from germline, CDR1 is LNHDA and CDR2 is SQIVND (reference sequence). V was pared by 5 bases and J by 4 bases, with 8 bases of the junction left unmatched. The sequence came from a human donor with Susac syndrome. The chain links TRBV19 to TRBJ2-7; 7 nucleotides match TRBD1. Input material: CD4+ T cells from PBMCs. For the CDR3, the DNA is TGTGCCAGTAGTTACCGGGACAGATATTACGAGCAGTACTTC. This gives the protein CASSYRDRYYEQYF.